This T cell receptor beta chain appears in the sequencing data of a study of blood T cells in healthy people across ages. Study-wide findings and caveats: PBMCs that were unsorted prevented a conclusive naive versus antigen-experienced comparison.

Germline CDR1 is LGHDT and CDR2 is YNNKEL (reference sequence). Trimming took off 5 bases at V and 4 bases at J, with 14 bases between the two ends. The CDR3 contains 14 residues. Then a second PCR, running about 7 to 11 cycles, was carried out with a sample-barcoded 5' primer and a J-beta primer mix. TCRdb recomputed calls from the 5' RACE reads with MiXCR, one row per CDR3 protein. The data show fewer than 1.5 million distinct CDR3 sequences, 42% seen once. This clonotype was recorded a few times. Its antigen is unknown. V is TRBV3-1 and J is TRBJ2-5; weak D call: TRBD1 (7 bases). The sequencing input was blood. This sequence was found in a woman under 30 in good health. The CDR3: CASSKAGGTETQYF. The CDR3 region has the DNA TGTGCCAGCAGCAAAGCAGGGGGGACAGAGACCCAGTACTTC.